This is a list of T cell receptor beta chains from one sample in a study of CD8 T cells in ankylosing spondylitis. From the 5' RACE reads, TCRdb called clonotypes with MiXCR, one entry per CDR3 protein. The sample has fewer than 200,000 distinct CDR3 sequences; around 19% are singletons. The sequencing input was blood, either unsorted or a sorted T cell fraction (not recorded which). The receptors were sampled from a male donor with ankylosing spondylitis or in good health (not recorded which). Each CDR3 is given with its conserved first and last residue. D genes are given only for firm matches. Expanded clones get a size class; other rows say once, few or many, or leave the size out.

TRBV14	TRBJ2-1	NA	NA	CASSQPRRSLYNEQFF	TGTGCCAGCAGCCAACCCCGGCGGAGCCTCTACAATGAGCAGTTCTTC
TRBV27	TRBJ1-2	NA	many	CASRPDINYGYTF	TGTGCCAGCAGACCGGACATTAACTATGGCTACACCTTC
TRBV28	TRBJ2-5	TRBD2	NA	CASSQLAGNQETQYF	TGTGCCAGCAGTCAACTAGCGGGCAATCAAGAGACCCAGTACTTC
TRBV6-5	TRBJ2-3	NA	NA	CASSYRAVRGASTDTQYF	TGTGCCAGCAGTTACCGGGCAGTCAGGGGCGCGAGCACAGATACGCAGTATTTT
TRBV18	TRBJ1-4	NA	NA	CASSQDATNEKLFF	TGTGCCAGCTCACAGGATGCAACTAATGAAAAACTGTTTTTT
TRBV7-2	TRBJ2-7	NA	NA	CASSLVLYEQYF	TGTGCCAGCAGCTTAGTACTCTACGAGCAGTACTTC
TRBV5-1	TRBJ1-1	TRBD1	many	CASSPGTDEAFF	TGCGCCAGCAGCCCGGGGACAGATGAAGCTTTCTTT
TRBV12-3/TRBV12-4	TRBJ1-5	NA	many	CASTPYRDQPQHF	TGTGCCAGCACCCCGTATCGGGACCAGCCCCAGCATTTT
TRBV28	TRBJ2-3	TRBD2	NA	CASSTGTSGYTDTQYF	TGTGCCAGCAGTACCGGGACTAGCGGATACACAGATACGCAGTATTTT
TRBV5-1	TRBJ2-2	NA	few	CASSLNRMEAGELFF	TGCGCCAGCAGCCTGAATCGGATGGAAGCCGGGGAGCTGTTTTTT
TRBV12-5	TRBJ2-2	NA	many	CASVASGSGELFF	TGTGCTAGTGTGGCATCGGGCTCTGGGGAGCTGTTTTTT
TRBV29-1	TRBJ2-1	TRBD1	NA	CSVEKVWGQGAGNEQFF	TGCAGCGTTGAAAAGGTTTGGGGACAGGGGGCAGGAAATGAGCAGTTCTTC
TRBV28	TRBJ1-3	NA	NA	CASGEDTIYF	TGTGCCAGCGGTGAGGACACCATATATTTT
TRBV18	TRBJ2-7	NA	few	CASSPGAPGLREQYF	TGTGCCAGCTCACCGGGTGCCCCGGGTTTAAGAGAGCAGTACTTC
TRBV25-1	TRBJ2-3	NA	NA	CASSDPAVPTDTQYF	TGTGCCAGCAGTGACCCAGCGGTTCCCACAGATACGCAGTATTTT
TRBV2	TRBJ1-5	TRBD1	many	CASSAQGVYNQPQHF	TGTGCCAGCAGTGCGCAGGGGGTGTACAATCAGCCCCAGCATTTT
TRBV20-1	TRBJ2-7	NA	many	CSARGGTEYEQYF	TGCAGTGCTAGAGGCGGGACTGAATACGAGCAGTACTTC
TRBV5-1	TRBJ2-5	TRBD2	many	CASSRGLADQETQYF	TGCGCCAGCAGCAGGGGACTAGCGGACCAAGAGACCCAGTACTTC
TRBV4-1	TRBJ2-7	NA	many	CASSQGNRVLDEQYF	TGCGCCAGCAGCCAAGGGAACAGGGTTTTGGACGAGCAGTACTTC
TRBV6-1	TRBJ2-7	TRBD1	few	CASTITGGVYEQYF	TGTGCCAGCACCATAACAGGGGGCGTCTACGAGCAGTACTTC
TRBV5-1	TRBJ2-2	NA	many	CASSPDGELFF	TGCGCCAGCAGTCCCGACGGGGAGCTGTTTTTT
TRBV24-1	TRBJ1-2	NA	few	CATSDYMAVAGYTF	TGTGCCACCAGTGACTACATGGCCGTTGCCGGCTACACCTTC
TRBV12-3/TRBV12-4	TRBJ2-2	NA	many	CASRLYTGELFF	TGTGCCAGCAGATTATACACCGGGGAGCTGTTTTTT
TRBV25-1	TRBJ2-7	NA	NA	CASQIQGSGYEQYF	TGTGCCAGTCAAATTCAGGGGTCGGGCTACGAGCAGTACTTC